The present TCR beta chain was sequenced within a study of beta chain features in type 1 diabetes. Notes on the study in general: Among all four CD4+ subsets, Type 1 diabetes patients had TCRB CDR3s that were moderately but significantly shorter. Compared to healthy donors, patients appeared to have naive, central memory and Treg TCRB repertoires that were more alike.

Germline V gene data show CDR1 as SGHAT and CDR2 as FQDESV (reference sequence). CDR3 length: 13 amino acids. After removal of 10 bases from V and 3 bases from J, the junction contained 3 bases not matched to a gene. With respect to this clone: Its specificity is not known.

Sequencing targeted expressed TCRB transcripts, as all isolated RNA had been reverse transcribed. Assay: immunoSEQ multiplex PCR; the TCRdb copy retains only in-frame clones and omits some. The sample yields more than 55,000 clones, around 50% seen once. The source of this sequence is a woman in her thirties or forties with type 1 diabetes. Source material: Tregs from blood. The chain joins TRBV11-1 to TRBJ2-7; TRBD2 matches 13 bases. CDR3 sequence (DNA): TGTGCCACCCGGACTAGCGGGAGCTACGAGCAGTACTTC. This gives the protein CATRTSGSYEQYF.